This T cell receptor beta chain was sequenced during a study of OX40 agonist ivuxolimab in advanced cancers. For the study at large: Partial responses were achieved by three patients, one with hepatocellular carcinoma and two with cutaneous melanoma. General study findings and limits: Antigen specificity remained undetermined for the expanded peripheral T cells. CD4+ and CD8+ blood T cells expanded clonally by week 6 at 0.1 to 3.0 mg/kg. Researchers report that CD8+ T cells had, on average, more expanded clones than CD4+.

Details on this clone: The antigen is undetermined.

Generated by immunoSEQ multiplex PCR, the TCRdb table keeps only in-frame clones and is missing some. This table holds some 11,000 clones, about 85% found once. The CDR3 extends over 16 amino acids. Trimming shortened V by 4 bases and J by 6 bases, and 20 bases separated the two germline ends. Germline CDR1 is SGHNT and CDR2 is YYREEE (reference sequence). This material consisted of CD4+ or CD8+ T cells sorted from blood, taken in a trial of the OX40 agonist ivuxolimab. This clonotype originated in an adult with an advanced solid tumor such as melanoma, head and neck, liver or kidney cancer. The rearrangement links TRBV5-4 to TRBJ2-1; a weak D match, TRBD2 (7 bases). The CDR3 loop reads CASSPPEGGNSNEQFF. CDR3 nucleotides: TGTGCCAGCAGCCCGCCCGAGGGGGGGAATTCCAATGAGCAGTTCTTC.